The 21 T cell receptor delta chains given below trace back to one sample, sequenced in a study of γδ T cells in repeated Plasmodium falciparum infection. Gammadelta T cells were flow-sorted from PBMC into Vgamma9/Vdelta2+ and Vdelta2-negative populations for bulk analysis. TCRdb made new clone calls on the multiplex PCR reads using CATT. The sample holds approximately 90,000 delta-chain clones, 0.85% to 1% seen once. Sequenced input: gamma-delta T cells from blood. All receptors come from a pool of human donors (malaria-infected and uninfected, not separated).

This clone has more than one count but fewer than ten. The protein recorded in TCRdb matches a much larger clone and deviates from this DNA's translation at residue 5, suggesting a read error; the protein here is obtained by translating the DNA. The gene calls are TRDV2 and TRDJ1, with a weak D call TRDD3 (6 bases). The J gene is not listed in TCRdb, so it was assigned here from a DNA match to germline. V shed 3 bases and J shed 0 bases, with 16 bases lying between them. The CDR3 runs 16 residues. Germline V CDR1 and CDR2: GEAIGNYY, EKD. CDR3 sequence (DNA): TGTGCCTGTGACCACCTAGGATACCTTAACACCGATAAACTCATCTTT. Translated, it gives CACDHLGYLNTDKLIF.

The sample holds many counts of this clone. This probably arose from a read error, given a far larger clone one base away. The same CDR3 can be traced to other DNA sequences in this sample. The J gene is TRDJ1, the V gene TRDV2; tentatively, D is TRDD2 (5 bases). CDR3 length: 15 residues. Germline V gene lookup returns CDR1 GEAIGNYY and CDR2 EKD. CDR3 bases: TGTGCCTGTGACACCGTTGCTACCCCTACCGACAAACTCATCTTT. It encodes CACDTVATPTDKLIF.

This clone came up a few times. A read error likely explains this, since a far larger clone differs by one base. Other DNA sequences in the sample encode the same CDR3. The V gene is TRDV2, the J gene TRDJ1; no clear D. The CDR3 runs to 15 residues. V lost 3 bases to trimming and J lost 8 bases, with 21 bases between them. Germline CDR1 and CDR2: GEAIGNYY and EKD. The CDR3 DNA reads as TGTGCCTGTGACTCTTATTCGGGGTCGCACGACAAACTCATCTTT. Translated, it gives CACDSYSGSHDKLIF.

Only a few counts were recorded for this clone. Given a far larger clone just one base away, this is likely a sequencing read error. V is TRDV1 and J is TRDJ1, with 10 bases that match TRDD3. Here the J gene was assigned by germline matching of the DNA, as TCRdb has none. CDR3 length: 17 residues. Looked up from germline, CDR1 is TSWWSYY and CDR2 is QGS. The CDR3 region is CALGERPGWGITDKLIF. Here the CDR3 DNA reads TGTGCTCTCGGGGAACGCCCGGGCTGGGGGATAACCGATAAACTCATCTTT.

As for this clone: A read error is likely here: a far larger clone is one base away. The identical CDR3 is also encoded by other nucleotide sequences in the sample. The rearrangement uses TRDV1 and TRDJ1; 12 bases line up with TRDD3. With 5 bases clipped from V and 3 bases from J, the junction kept 19 bases outside the gene matches. From germline, CDR1 is TSWWSYY and CDR2 QGS. This CDR3 is built from 20 residues. The CDR3 sequence: CALGNRRILPLGDTADKLIF. CDR3 nucleotides: TGTGCTCTTGGGAATCGGCGGATCCTACCTCTGGGGGATACGGCCGATAAACTCATCTTT.

This clone has just a few counts. This is likely an artifact of a read error, given a far larger clone one base away. Other DNA sequences in the sample encode the same CDR3. The chain carries TRDV1 and TRDJ1, with 10 nucleotides matching TRDD3. The J gene comes from matching the DNA to germline here; TCRdb lacks it. Germline V CDR1 and CDR2: TSWWSYY, QGS. Germline trimming cut 3 bases from V and 8 bases from J; bases unmatched to any gene: 45. The CDR3 length is 27 residues. The chain's CDR3 is CALGDTTSNDSTYLFSYWGMLGDKLIF. The CDR3 nucleotides are TGTGCTCTTGGGGACACCACCTCCAACGATAGTACCTACCTCTTCTCCTACTGGGGGATGTTGGGCGACAAACTCATCTTT.

This clone was seen a handful of times. The likely explanation is a read error, given a far larger clone one base away. This sample also contains other DNA sequences that code for the same CDR3. The chain links TRDV1 to TRDJ1; 7 bases are a match to TRDD3. TCRdb offers no J gene call, so here the DNA was matched to germline to obtain one. Germline CDR1 and CDR2: TSWWSYY and QGS. The CDR3 spans 24 residues. Losses at the gene ends were 4 bases for V and 2 bases for J; bases not matched to a gene: 34. This CDR3 is CALGARSTPSLLEWGKVGTDKLIF. The CDR3 DNA is TGTGCTCTTGGGGCTAGATCCACGCCTTCGCTCCTGGAATGGGGGAAGGTAGGGACCGATAAACTCATCTTT.

This clone was counted at least ten times. The translation of this DNA and the TCRdb protein of a much larger clone differ at residue 22, probably owing to a read error; the protein shown here is translated from the DNA. The gene calls are TRDV1 and TRDJ1; tentative D call: TRDD3 (6 bases). This CDR3 is 23 amino acids long. Germline-derived CDR1 and CDR2 are TSWWSYY and QGS. In nucleotides, the CDR3 is TGTGCTCTTGGGAACCTCCCCGGGCTAAACTTCCCGAAGGATACAGAGTACACCGATAAACTCACCTTT. It translates to CALGNLPGLNFPKDTEYTDKLTF.

This clone was found a few times. This DNA translates differently at residue 11 from the TCRdb protein, which is that of a much larger clone; a read error is likely, and the protein shown is the DNA's own translation. The chain is built from TRDV2 and TRDJ1; 9 nucleotides line up with TRDD3. The J gene comes from matching the DNA to germline here; TCRdb lacks it. V was clipped by 1 base and J by 0 bases; unmatched bases: 14. The CDR3 extends over 19 amino acids. From germline, CDR1 is GEAIGNYY and CDR2 EKD. CDR3 sequence reads: CACDTLTGGTPQYTDKLIF. Here the CDR3 DNA reads TGTGCCTGTGACACGCTTACTGGGGGAACACCCCAGTACACCGATAAACTCATCTTT.

The table lists this clone with a few counts. TCRdb's protein for this DNA is that of a much larger clone and differs from the translation at residue 12, likely a read error; the protein shown is the DNA translation. The chain has TRDV1 and TRDJ3; D may be TRDD2 or TRDD3 (5 bases each). TCRdb leaves out the J gene; it was filled in here by matching the DNA to germline. CDR1 TSWWSYY and CDR2 QGS come from the germline V gene. This CDR3 has 16 residues. CDR3 sequence reads: CALNLRHTWDTQQMFF. Written as DNA, the CDR3 is TGTGCTCTAAACCTACGGCACACCTGGGACACCCAACAGATGTTTTTC.

This clone was recorded a few times. TCRdb assigns this DNA the protein of a much larger clone, which departs from its translation at residue 11; this likely reflects a read error, and the protein shown comes from translating the DNA. The CDR3 DNA follows: TGTGCTCTTGGGGAACTAGTCGCCCCTCGGTGGATAGGGACCGATAAACTCATCTTT. Its protein is CALGELVAPRWIGTDKLIF. The V call is TRDV1, the J call TRDJ1; tentative D call: TRDD3 (5 bases). This CDR3 is 19 amino acids long. V shed 0 bases and J shed 2 bases, with 22 bases lying between them. Looked up from germline, CDR1 is TSWWSYY and CDR2 is QGS.

This clone was counted at least ten times. This likely traces to a read error, being one base from a far larger clone. The same CDR3 can be traced to other DNA sequences in this sample. This chain uses TRDV2 with TRDJ1; 8 positions agree with TRDD3. TCRdb supplies no J gene; here it was assigned by aligning the nucleotide sequence to germline. Per germline, CDR1 GEAIGNYY and CDR2 EKD. V lost 3 bases to trimming and J lost 0 bases; unmatched junction nucleotides: 14. CDR3 length: 18 amino acids. CDR3 residues: CACDLLGGPLEYTDKLIF. As DNA, the CDR3 is TGTGCCTGTGACCTACTGGGGGGTCCTTTGGAGTACACCGATAAACTCATCTTT.

This clone was counted between two and nine times. The likely explanation is a read error, given a far larger clone one base away. The sample contains more than one DNA sequence encoding this CDR3. The J gene is uncalled and the V gene is TRDV1; no DNA check was done on the table's D call, TRDD3. The CDR3 has 26 residues. Germline lookup yields CDR1 TSWWSYY and CDR2 QGS. As DNA, the CDR3 is TGTGCTCTTGGGGAAGCGGGGCCTTCCTACGGGAGGAGTACTGGGGGACCCCGTTGGGTCACCGATAAGCTCATCTTT. Its protein is CALGEAGPSYGRSTGGPRWVTDKLIF.

Many counts were recorded for this clone. For this DNA, TCRdb reports the protein of a much larger clone, which diverges at residue 11, most likely from a read error; the protein presented here is translated directly from the DNA. The V and J genes are TRDV2 and TRDJ1, with 8 bases that match TRDD3. The CDR3 covers 18 residues. J gave up 11 bases and V 0 bases, and 22 bases lay outside the gene matches. Germline-derived CDR1 and CDR2 are GEAIGNYY and EKD. The CDR3 sequence is CACDTVTPLGGRSGLLIF. DNA of the CDR3: TGTGCCTGTGACACCGTAACCCCACTGGGGGGCCGCTCCGGGTTGCTCATCTTT.

This clone was seen more than once but under ten times. This likely came from a read error, as a far larger clone is one base away. Within the sample, other DNA sequences also encode this same CDR3. The chain employs TRDV1 and TRDJ1; 8 bases are a match to TRDD3. TCRdb supplies no J gene; here it was assigned by aligning the nucleotide sequence to germline. Germline CDR1 TSWWSYY, CDR2 QGS. This CDR3 has 18 residues. Here the CDR3 reads CALGELLLGVRYTDKLIF. Here the CDR3 DNA reads TGTGCTCTTGGGGAACTCTTACTGGGGGTCAGGTACACTGATAAACTCATCTTT.

This clone was seen only a few times. TCRdb's protein, taken from a much larger clone, differs from this DNA's translation at residue 5, likely owing to a read error; the protein displayed comes from the DNA. The CDR3 is CACDSINSGGYGADTDKLIF. CDR3 DNA sequence: TGTGCCTGTGACTCTATCAACTCTGGGGGATACGGGGCAGACACCGATAAACTCATCTTT. V is TRDV2 and J is TRDJ1, with 12 bases lining up with TRDD3. Germline V lookup: CDR1 GEAIGNYY, CDR2 EKD. J gave up 0 bases and V 3 bases, and 16 bases lay outside the gene matches. The CDR3 extends over 20 amino acids.

Concerning this clone: The protein TCRdb gives is from a much larger clone and does not agree with this DNA's translation at residue 11, likely a read error; the protein shown here comes from the DNA. CDR3 DNA sequence: TGTGCTCTTGGGGATAACCTTCCTCCGGACGCCGATAAACTCATCTTT. This encodes CALGDNLPPDADKLIF. The chain links TRDV1 to TRDJ1, with 7 positions matching TRDD2. The CDR3 contains 16 residues. With 3 bases clipped from V and 3 bases from J, the junction kept 10 bases outside the gene matches. Germline loops: CDR1 TSWWSYY, CDR2 QGS.

In the case of this clone: The TCRdb protein comes from a much larger clone and disagrees with this DNA's translation at residue 13, likely due to a read error; the protein given here is derived from the DNA. The chain recombines TRDV1 with TRDJ1, with D possibly TRDD3 on 5 matching bases. The J gene was missing in TCRdb and was found by matching the end of the DNA to germline. The CDR3 runs to 22 residues. V lost 0 bases and J lost 3, with 32 bases in between. Germline V gives CDR1 TSWWSYY, CDR2 QGS. The CDR3 here is CALGELGGDLGTRNYLSDKLIF. CDR3 bases: TGTGCTCTTGGGGAACTTGGAGGGGACTTAGGTACTAGGAACTACCTTTCCGATAAACTCATCTTT.

This clone was recorded a few times. It is likely a read error: a sequence one base away is far more abundant. This CDR3 is also generated by other DNA sequences in the sample. The V gene call reads TRDV2; no J gene was called; the table's TRDD3 call for D was not verified on the DNA. CDR1 and CDR2 from the germline V gene are GEAIGNYY and EKD. This CDR3 has 16 residues. The CDR3 loop is CACDAFRGGYSSKLIF. The CDR3 DNA is TGTGCCTGTGACGCTTTCCGTGGGGGATACTCCTCTAAGCTCATCTTT.

This clone was counted a few times. The protein TCRdb gives is from a much larger clone and does not agree with this DNA's translation at residue 12, likely a read error; the protein shown here comes from the DNA. The chain links TRDV2 to TRDJ1, with D possibly matching TRDD3 (6 bases). Here the J gene was assigned by germline matching of the DNA, as TCRdb has none. Germline lookup yields CDR1 GEAIGNYY and CDR2 EKD. V shed 3 bases and J shed 0 bases, with 22 bases lying between them. The CDR3 has 18 amino acids. This CDR3 reads CACDAPRAGDPHTDKLIF. CDR3 nucleotides: TGTGCCTGTGACGCCCCCAGGGCGGGGGACCCGCACACCGATAAACTCATCTTT.

Note on this clone: The protein recorded in TCRdb matches a much larger clone and deviates from this DNA's translation at residue 5, suggesting a read error; the protein here is obtained by translating the DNA. The CDR3 sequence: CALRWGYDLYTDKLIF. CDR3 DNA: TGTGCCCTACGATGGGGATACGATCTGTACACCGATAAACTCATCTTT. The V and J genes are TRDV2 and TRDJ1; TRDD3 matches at 9 bases. V shed 9 bases, J shed 0 bases, and the junction held 13 bases outside the gene matches. The germline V gene encodes CDR1 GEAIGNYY and CDR2 EKD. The CDR3 has 16 amino acids.